This T cell receptor (beta chain) originates from a study of response to subunit inactivated influenza vaccine. Study conclusions and caveats: Each seasonal flu vaccination may recruit only limited new T cells, authors suggested.

A note on this clonotype: Antigen unknown.

CDR3 length: 13 amino acids. Germline V gene lookup returns CDR1 MNHEY and CDR2 SVGEGT. V was cut by 6 bases and J by 5 bases, with 14 bases left in between. TCRdb re-called the RT-PCR reads with MiXCR, one entry per CDR3 protein. The table records fewer than 250,000 distinct CDR3 sequences, roughly an eighth of them present only once. The rearrangement uses TRBV6-2 or TRBV6-3 and TRBJ2-7, with D possibly TRBD2 on 7 matching bases. The sequence was obtained from a man over 45 who received an inactivated influenza vaccine. The sequencing here drew on CD8+ T cells sorted from PBMCs, taken more than 4 days after vaccination. Here the CDR3 DNA reads TGTGCCAGCAGCGTAGGGGGGGGCAACGAGCAGTACTTC. This translates into CASSVGGGNEQYF.